This entry concerns a single T cell receptor beta chain. One entry per CDR3 protein, called by TCRdb with MiXCR from the PCR reads. The sample yields about 25,000 distinct CDR3 sequences, around 40% seen once. These data come from a study of tumor-infiltrating lymphocytes in oesophageal squamous cell carcinoma. V shed 5 bases and J shed 2 bases, with 15 bases lying between them. This CDR3 comprises 15 residues. Germline V lookup: CDR1 MNHEY, CDR2 SVGAGI. The chain combines TRBV6-5 with TRBJ2-5; D ambiguous. The sequenced sample consisted of esophageal tumor tissue. The receptor comes from a male donor with esophageal squamous cell carcinoma. CDR3 protein: CASSAADRPQETQYF. CDR3 bases: TGTGCCAGCAGTGCTGCGGACCGACCGCAAGAGACCCAGTACTTC.